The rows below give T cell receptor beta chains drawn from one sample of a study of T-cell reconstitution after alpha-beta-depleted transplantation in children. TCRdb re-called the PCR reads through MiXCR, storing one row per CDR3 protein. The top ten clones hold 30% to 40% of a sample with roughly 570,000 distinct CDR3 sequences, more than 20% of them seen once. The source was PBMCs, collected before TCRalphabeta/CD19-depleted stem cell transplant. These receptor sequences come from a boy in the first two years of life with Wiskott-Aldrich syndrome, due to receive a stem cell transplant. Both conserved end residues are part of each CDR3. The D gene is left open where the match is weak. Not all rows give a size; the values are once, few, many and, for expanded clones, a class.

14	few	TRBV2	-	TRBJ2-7	TGTGCCAGCAGTGAGGGCAATCGACCCCTAGGGCAGTACTTC	CASSEGNRPLGQYF
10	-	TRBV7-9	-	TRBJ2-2	TGTGCCAGCCTGGACGGGGAGCTGTTTTTT	CASLDGELFF
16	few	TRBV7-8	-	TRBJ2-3	TGTGCCAGCAGCCTAAATCTGCTGCTTTCCACAGATACGCAGTATTTT	CASSLNLLLSTDTQYF
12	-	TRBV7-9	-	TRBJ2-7	TGTGCCAGCAGCTGGCAGGGGCGCGAGCAGTACTTC	CASSWQGREQYF
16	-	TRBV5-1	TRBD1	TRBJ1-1	TGCGCCAGCAGCTCCGGGACAGGGATCGTGAACACTGAAGCTTTCTTT	CASSSGTGIVNTEAFF
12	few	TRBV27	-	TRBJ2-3	TGTGCCAGCTGGCAGAATCGGCATACGCAGTATTTT	CASWQNRHTQYF
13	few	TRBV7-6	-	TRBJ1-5	TGTGCCAGCAGTGTGTCCCAGCTGGGGCCCCAGCATTTT	CASSVSQLGPQHF
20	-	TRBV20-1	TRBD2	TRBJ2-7	TGCAGTGCTAGAGATGTGGGGGTGACCCTGACTAGCGGGAGTTTTTACGAGCAGTACTTC	CSARDVGVTLTSGSFYEQYF
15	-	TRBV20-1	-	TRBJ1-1	TGCAGTGCTAGGGCACGGACAGAAAAGAACACTGAAGCTTTCTTT	CSARARTEKNTEAFF
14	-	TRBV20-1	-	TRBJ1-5	TGCAGTGCTCGGAAGATTGCAGGCAATCAGCCCCAGCATTTT	CSARKIAGNQPQHF
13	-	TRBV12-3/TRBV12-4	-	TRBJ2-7	TGTGCCAGCAGCGGCGGGATAGCCTACGAGCAGTACTTC	CASSGGIAYEQYF
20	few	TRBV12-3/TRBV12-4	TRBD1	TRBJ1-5	TGTGCCAGCAGTCCAGATCCGGGACAGGGGTTTTGGGTTAGCAATCAGCCCCAGCATTTT	CASSPDPGQGFWVSNQPQHF
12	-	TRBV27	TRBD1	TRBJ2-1	TGTGCCAGCAGTCGTAACAGGGGGCGAGAGTTCTTC	CASSRNRGREFF
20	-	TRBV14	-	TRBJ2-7	TGTGCCAGCAGCCCACAATCGGATCGTGTGAGGGATGTTTGGGCACACGAGCAGTACTTC	CASSPQSDRVRDVWAHEQYF
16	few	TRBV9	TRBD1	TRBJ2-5	TGTGCCAGCAGCGTAGGGGGGACAGGGGATGGGGAGACCCAGTACTTC	CASSVGGTGDGETQYF
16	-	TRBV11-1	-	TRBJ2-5	TGTGCCAGCAGCCCGTCGTACGGGACTTCTCAAGAGACCCAGTACTTC	CASSPSYGTSQETQYF